This T cell receptor (beta chain) was sequenced in a study of T cell changes during pregnancy in multiple sclerosis. CDR1 and CDR2 (germline): WSHSY, SAAADI. The CDR3 is 13 amino acids. V was pared by 9 bases and J by 2 bases, with 13 bases between. Profiled with immunoSEQ multiplex PCR; TCRdb holds only in-frame clones, not every one. The table includes around 57,000 clones, approximately 90% detected once. The sequences come from peripheral blood, collected in the second trimester of pregnancy. The origin of this receptor is a female donor with multiple sclerosis, enrolled in a pregnancy study. The V call is TRBV10-2, the J call TRBJ1-1, with a tentative D call TRBD1 (6 bases). CDR3 sequence reads: CASALQGNTEAFF. Written as DNA, the CDR3 is TGCGCCAGTGCCTTACAGGGTAACACTGAAGCTTTCTTT.